Listed below are T cell receptor beta chains from one sample, sequenced in a study of T cell changes during pregnancy in multiple sclerosis. The method was immunoSEQ multiplex PCR; TCRdb's version includes in-frame clones alone and lacks a portion of them. The data show around 13,000 clones, with roughly 90% seen just once and under 15% held by the top ten. The material sequenced was CD8+ T cells from peripheral blood mononuclear cells, taken after pregnancy. The receptor source for this set is a female donor in good health, enrolled as a control in a pregnancy study. The CDR3 runs from the conserved cysteine through the conserved F or W. Fields, in order: CDR3 length, D gene, J gene, clone size, V gene, CDR3 protein, CDR3 DNA. D genes are given only for firm matches. For some rows the clone size is stated as once, few or many, or as a class when expanded; others skip it.

15	TRBD2	TRBJ2-3	-	TRBV18	CANAAGDGSTDTQYF	TGTGCCAACGCTGCGGGGGATGGGAGCACAGATACGCAGTATTTT
13	-	TRBJ1-5	-	TRBV7-9	CASMGGGNQPQHF	TGTGCCAGCATGGGGGGTGGCAATCAGCCCCAGCATTTT
13	TRBD1	TRBJ2-7	-	TRBV27	CASSFGTAYEQYF	TGTGCCAGCAGTTTCGGGACAGCCTACGAGCAGTACTTC
13	-	TRBJ2-7	-	TRBV27	CASSLHGGGEQYF	TGTGCCAGCAGTTTACACGGGGGAGGCGAGCAGTACTTC
13	-	TRBJ2-5	-	TRBV18	CASSSPVQETQYF	TGTGCCAGCTCAAGTCCAGTTCAGGAGACCCAGTACTTC
15	TRBD1	TRBJ2-7	-	TRBV27	CASSAQGGLSNEQYF	TGTGCCAGCAGTGCACAGGGGGGTTTGAGTAACGAGCAGTACTTC
17	TRBD2	TRBJ2-2	few	TRBV27	CASMPLAGGPGTGELFF	TGTGCCAGCATGCCCCTAGCGGGAGGGCCTGGCACCGGGGAGCTGTTTTTT
17	TRBD2	TRBJ2-1	once	TRBV18	CASSRTSGNVPYNEQFF	TGTGCCAGCTCAAGAACTAGCGGGAACGTACCCTACAATGAGCAGTTCTTC
13	-	TRBJ1-1	once	TRBV11-3	CASSLGGSVEAFF	TGTGCCAGCAGCCTGGGGGGGAGTGTTGAAGCTTTCTTT
15	TRBD2	TRBJ2-3	-	TRBV5-5	CASSQEAGGPDTQYF	TGTGCCAGCAGCCAAGAAGCGGGGGGGCCAGATACGCAGTATTTT
16	TRBD2	TRBJ2-3	-	TRBV6-4	CASSEASGGALDTQYF	TGTGCCAGCAGTGAAGCGAGCGGGGGGGCCTTGGATACGCAGTATTTT
14	-	TRBJ1-1	-	TRBV27	CASSLGAGLTEAFF	TGTGCCAGCAGCCTGGGGGCAGGGCTAACTGAAGCTTTCTTT
11	-	TRBJ2-1	once	TRBV7-2	CALVWGREQFF	TGTGCCCTTGTCTGGGGGCGTGAGCAGTTCTTC
14	-	TRBJ2-2	-	TRBV21-1	CASSKDTNTGELFF	TGTGCCAGCAGCAAAGACACGAACACCGGGGAGCTGTTTTTT
13	-	TRBJ2-7	-	TRBV19	CASSSGAGYEQYF	TGTGCCAGTAGTAGTGGGGCGGGGTACGAGCAGTACTTC
16	-	TRBJ2-7	few	TRBV11-2	CASSLWGDTGDFEQYF	TGTGCCAGCAGCTTATGGGGGGATACGGGGGATTTCGAGCAGTACTTC